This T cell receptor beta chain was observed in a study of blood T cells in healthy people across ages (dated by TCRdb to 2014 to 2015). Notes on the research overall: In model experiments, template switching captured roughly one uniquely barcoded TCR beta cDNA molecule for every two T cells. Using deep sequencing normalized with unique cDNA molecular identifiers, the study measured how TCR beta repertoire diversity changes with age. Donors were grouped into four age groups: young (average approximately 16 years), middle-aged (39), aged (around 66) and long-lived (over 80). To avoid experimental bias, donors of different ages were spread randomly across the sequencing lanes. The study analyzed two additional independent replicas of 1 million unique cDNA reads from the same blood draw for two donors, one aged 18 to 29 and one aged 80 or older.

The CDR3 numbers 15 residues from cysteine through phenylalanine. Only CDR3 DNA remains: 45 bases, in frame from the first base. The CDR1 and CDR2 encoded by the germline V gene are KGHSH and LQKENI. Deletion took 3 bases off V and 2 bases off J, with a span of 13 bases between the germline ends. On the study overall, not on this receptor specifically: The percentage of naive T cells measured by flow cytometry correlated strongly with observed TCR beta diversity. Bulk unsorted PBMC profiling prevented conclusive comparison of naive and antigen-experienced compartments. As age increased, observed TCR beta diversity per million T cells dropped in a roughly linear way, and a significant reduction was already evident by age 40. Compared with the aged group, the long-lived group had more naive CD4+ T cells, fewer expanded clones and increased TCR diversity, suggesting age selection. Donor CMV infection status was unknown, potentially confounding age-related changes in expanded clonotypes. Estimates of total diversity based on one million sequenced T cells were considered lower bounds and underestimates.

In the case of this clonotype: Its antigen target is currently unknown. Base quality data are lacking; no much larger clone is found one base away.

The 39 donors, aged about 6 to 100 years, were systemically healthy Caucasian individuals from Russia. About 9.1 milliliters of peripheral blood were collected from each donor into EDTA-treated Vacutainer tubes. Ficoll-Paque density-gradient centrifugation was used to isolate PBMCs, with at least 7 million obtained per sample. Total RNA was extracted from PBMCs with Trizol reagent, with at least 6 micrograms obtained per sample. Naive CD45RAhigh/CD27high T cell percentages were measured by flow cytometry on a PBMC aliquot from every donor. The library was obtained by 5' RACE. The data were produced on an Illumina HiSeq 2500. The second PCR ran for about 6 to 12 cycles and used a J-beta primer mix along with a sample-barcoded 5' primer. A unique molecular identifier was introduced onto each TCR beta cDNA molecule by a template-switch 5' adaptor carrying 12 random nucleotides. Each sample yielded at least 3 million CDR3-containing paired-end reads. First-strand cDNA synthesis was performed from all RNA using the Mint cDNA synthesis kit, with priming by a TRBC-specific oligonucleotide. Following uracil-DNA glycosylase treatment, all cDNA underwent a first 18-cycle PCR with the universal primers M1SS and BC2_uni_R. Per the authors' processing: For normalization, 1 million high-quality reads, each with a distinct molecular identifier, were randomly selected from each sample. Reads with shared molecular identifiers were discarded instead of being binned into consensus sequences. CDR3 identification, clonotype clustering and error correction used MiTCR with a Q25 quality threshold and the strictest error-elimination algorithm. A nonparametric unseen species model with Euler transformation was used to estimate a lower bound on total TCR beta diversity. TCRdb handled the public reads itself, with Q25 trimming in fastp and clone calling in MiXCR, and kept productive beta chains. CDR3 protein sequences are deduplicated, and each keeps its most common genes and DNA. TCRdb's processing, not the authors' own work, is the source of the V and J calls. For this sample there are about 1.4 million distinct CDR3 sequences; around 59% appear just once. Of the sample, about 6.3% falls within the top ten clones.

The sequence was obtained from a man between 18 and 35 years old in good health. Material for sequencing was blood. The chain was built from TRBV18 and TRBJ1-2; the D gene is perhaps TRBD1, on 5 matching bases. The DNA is TGTGCCAGCTCACCGGAGGGGAACCGAAACTATGGCTACACCTTC. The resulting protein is CASSPEGNRNYGYTF.